The 12 T cell receptor beta chains in this list originate from one sample, sequenced in a study of beta chain features in type 1 diabetes. Study-wide results and caveats: Across all four CD4+ subsets, people with type 1 diabetes showed modestly shorter TCRB CDR3s.

Their cognate antigens are unknown. Investigators reverse transcribed all isolated RNA, so they sequenced expressed TCRB transcripts. The assay was immunoSEQ multiplex PCR, and TCRdb's table has in-frame clones only and misses some. The top ten hold roughly 1% of the sample, which has more than 300,000 clones, about a tenth seen once. Sequencing was performed on central memory CD4+ T cells from blood. These receptor sequences come from a man aged 25-45 years with type 1 diabetes.

This clone was seen a few times. The CDR3 DNA reads TGTGCCAGCAGCTTGTTCCTGTCTAACACTGAAGCTTTCTTT. Translation: CASSLFLSNTEAFF. The chain employs TRBV5-6 and TRBJ1-1; D unresolved. The CDR3 has 14 residues. CDR1 is SGHDT and CDR2 is YYEEEE in the germline V gene. Trimming left V 1 base short and J 2 bases short, with 9 bases between.

CDR3 bases: TGTGCCACCAGCAGAGAAAAGAATCAGCCCCAGCATTTT. Translated, it gives CATSREKNQPQHF. The chain is built from TRBV15 and TRBJ1-5; D call uncertain. This CDR3 has 13 amino acids. The V end was cut by 0 bases, the J end by 4 bases, with 4 bases between. Germline V gene sequence: CDR1 LNHNV, CDR2 YYDKDF (reference sequence).

The rearrangement links TRBV18 to TRBJ1-5, with 10 bases fitting TRBD1. The V and J ends lost 3 bases and 6 bases, in that order; junction bases with no gene match: 5. The CDR3 spans 15 residues. Per the germline V gene, CDR1 is KGHSH and CDR2 is LQKENI. This CDR3 is CASSPGGQGIQPQHF. The CDR3 DNA sequence: TGTGCCAGCTCACCGGGGGGACAGGGGATTCAGCCCCAGCATTTT.

The chain joins TRBV7-2 to TRBJ2-3; 9 positions agree with TRBD2. In germline, CDR1 is SGHTA, CDR2 FQGNSA. J was trimmed by 6 bases and V by 5 bases; bases with no gene match: 6. The CDR3 covers 14 residues. CDR3 bases: TGTGCCAGCAGCGAGGGACTAGCATTGGATACGCAGTATTTT. This translates into CASSEGLALDTQYF.

The chain has TRBV23-1 and TRBJ2-7; unclear D gene. TRBV23-1 carries the ORF label, with uncertain function. The CDR3 runs 10 residues. V lost 2 bases and J lost 7, with 3 bases in between. The DNA for the CDR3 is TGCGCCAGCAGTCAACCTGAGCAGTACTTC. Protein sequence: CASSQPEQYF.

This clone was picked up a small number of times. This chain joins TRBV30 and TRBJ1-5; perhaps TRBD1 as D (5 bases). The CDR3 has 16 amino acids. Germline CDR1 and CDR2: GTSNPN and SVGIG (reference sequence). V lost 7 bases and J 3 bases, leaving 22 bases between the germline ends. As DNA, the CDR3 is TGTGCCTTTTCCGATTATCTCAGGGCGGACAATCAGCCCCAGCATTTT. Its protein product is CAFSDYLRADNQPQHF.

This clone was seen only a few times. This sequence joins TRBV6-6 and TRBJ2-7; 7 bases align to TRBD1. J gave up 0 bases and V 5 bases, and 7 bases lay outside the gene matches. CDR3 size: 15 residues. Germline values: CDR1 MNHNY, CDR2 SVGAGI (reference sequence). The CDR3 loop is CASSNTGTASYEQYF. CDR3 sequence (DNA): TGTGCCAGCAGTAATACCGGGACAGCCTCCTACGAGCAGTACTTC.

The chain employs TRBV5-4 and TRBJ1-2; TRBD1 aligns across 12 bases. This CDR3 has 14 residues. J lost 8 bases, V lost 0 bases, and 2 bases had no gene match. Germline CDR1 reads SGHNT; CDR2 reads YYREEE (reference sequence). CDR3 region: CASSLGDRGRGYTF. CDR3 bases: TGTGCCAGCAGCTTGGGGGACAGGGGGCGAGGCTACACCTTC.

In this sample, this clone turned up a few times. The gene calls are TRBV7-9 and TRBJ2-1; maybe TRBD1 (6 bases). V was clipped by 5 bases and J by 7 bases, with 18 bases between them. CDR1 is SEHNR and CDR2 is FQNEAQ in the germline V gene (reference sequence). This CDR3 spans 15 amino acids. CDR3: CASSPSLGAGNEQFF. DNA of the CDR3: TGTGCCAGCAGCCCGTCGTTGGGGGCAGGGAATGAGCAGTTCTTC.

About this clone: Other DNA sequences in this specimen translate into the identical CDR3. The rearrangement uses TRBV20-1 and TRBJ2-1, with D perhaps given as TRBD1 or TRBD2 (5 bases each). The CDR3 sequence is 11 residues long. Germline V lookup: CDR1 DFQATT, CDR2 SNEGSKA (reference sequence). Trimming left V 3 bases short and J 5 bases short, with 5 bases between. The CDR3 DNA sequence: TGCAGTGCTAGGGGACACAATGAGCAGTTCTTC. Protein sequence: CSARGHNEQFF.

This clone was seen a handful of times. The chain has TRBV19 and TRBJ1-2; D gene ambiguous. With 3 bases removed from V and 2 bases from J, the gap between germline ends came to 7 bases. The germline gives CDR1 LNHDA, CDR2 SQIVND (reference sequence). This CDR3 region has 13 residues. The CDR3 reads CASSIGRNYGYTF. The CDR3 nucleotides read TGTGCCAGTAGTATCGGCAGGAACTATGGCTACACCTTC.

The J gene is TRBJ1-2, the V gene TRBV7-2; possibly TRBD1 for D (6 bases). V lost 2 bases to trimming and J lost 7 bases, with 11 bases between them. The CDR3 is 13 amino acids. The V gene's germline CDR1 is SGHTA and CDR2 FQGNSA. CDR3 in DNA: TGTGCCAGCAGCTTATGGGGGGCAACTGGCTACACCTTC. Protein product: CASSLWGATGYTF.